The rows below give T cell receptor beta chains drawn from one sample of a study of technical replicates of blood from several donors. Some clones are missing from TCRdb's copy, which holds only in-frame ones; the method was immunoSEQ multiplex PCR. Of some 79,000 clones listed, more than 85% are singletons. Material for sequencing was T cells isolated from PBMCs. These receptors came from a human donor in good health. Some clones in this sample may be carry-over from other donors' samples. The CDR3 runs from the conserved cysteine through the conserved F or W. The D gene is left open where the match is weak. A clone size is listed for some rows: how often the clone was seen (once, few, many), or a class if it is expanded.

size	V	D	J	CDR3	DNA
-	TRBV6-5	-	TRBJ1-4	CASSYSVAGNEKLFF	TGTGCCAGCAGTTACTCGGTGGCAGGGAATGAAAAACTGTTTTTT
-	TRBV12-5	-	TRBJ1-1	CASGLGAGMNTEAFF	TGTGCTAGTGGTTTGGGAGCAGGAATGAACACTGAAGCTTTCTTT
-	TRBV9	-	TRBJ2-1	CASSVGTGNEQFF	TGTGCCAGCAGCGTCGGGACTGGTAATGAGCAGTTCTTC
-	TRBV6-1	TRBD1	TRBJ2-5	CASTRMDRSQETQYF	TGTGCCAGCACTAGAATGGACAGGTCCCAAGAGACCCAGTACTTC
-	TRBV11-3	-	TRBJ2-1	CASSLSSMEGHNEQFF	TGTGCCAGCAGCTTAAGTTCTATGGAGGGACACAATGAGCAGTTCTTC
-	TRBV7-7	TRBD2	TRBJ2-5	CASSFDRTSGDQETQYF	TGTGCTAGCAGCTTTGACCGGACTAGCGGGGACCAAGAGACCCAGTACTTC
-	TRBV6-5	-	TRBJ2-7	CASSYSTPPGRYEQYF	TGTGCCAGCAGTTACTCGACCCCGCCAGGGCGGTACGAGCAGTACTTC
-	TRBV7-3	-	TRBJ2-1	CASSITGPGNEQFF	TGTGCCAGCAGCATAACGGGCCCGGGGAATGAGCAGTTCTTC
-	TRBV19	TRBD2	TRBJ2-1	CASSIGSSGRATEQFF	TGTGCCAGTAGTATAGGCTCTAGCGGGAGGGCCACTGAGCAGTTCTTC
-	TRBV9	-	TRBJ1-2	CASSVQGTGYTF	TGTGCCAGCAGCGTACAGGGTACTGGCTACACCTTC
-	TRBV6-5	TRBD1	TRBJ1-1	CASSYPGTGGAAFF	TGTGCCAGCAGTTACCCGGGGACAGGCGGGGCGGCTTTCTTT
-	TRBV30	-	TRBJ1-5	CAWSSKGLYNQPQHF	TGTGCCTGGAGTTCGAAGGGACTGTACAATCAGCCCCAGCATTTT
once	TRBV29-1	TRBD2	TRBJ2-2	CSVEDGSGRRNGELFF	TGCAGCGTTGAAGATGGTAGCGGGAGAAGGAACGGGGAGCTGTTTTTT
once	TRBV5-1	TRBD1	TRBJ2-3	CASSVGTGKADTQYF	TGCGCCAGCAGCGTGGGGACAGGGAAGGCAGATACGCAGTATTTT
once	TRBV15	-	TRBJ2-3	CATTTKSTDTQYF	TGTGCCACCACCACTAAGAGTACGGATACGCAGTATTTT
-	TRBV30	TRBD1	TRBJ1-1	CAWSVRGPRGAFF	TGTGCCTGGAGTGTAAGGGGGCCTAGAGGGGCTTTCTTT
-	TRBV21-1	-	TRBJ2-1	CASSTGLAGVRPNEQFF	TGTGCCAGCAGCACGGGACTAGCGGGAGTACGGCCCAATGAGCAGTTCTTC
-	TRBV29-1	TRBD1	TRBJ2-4	CSVGTPGQGTKNIQYF	TGCAGCGTTGGGACACCGGGACAGGGAACCAAAAACATTCAGTACTTC